This T cell receptor beta chain stems from a study of early T cells in non-severe SARS-CoV-2 infection. This clonotype has a count of ten or more. Antigen unknown. Researchers attached unique molecular identifiers to individual cDNA molecules. Each CDR3 protein is one row after TCRdb ran MiXCR on the 5' RACE reads. The repertoire has tens of thousands of distinct CDR3 sequences, about 5.5% of them found once; the top ten carry roughly 4%. Study-wide results and limits: Using VDJdb, the matching emphasized anti-spike CD8 responses while missing private and CD4 specificities.

The TCR originated in an adult who was a healthcare worker with PCR-confirmed SARS-CoV-2 infection or an uninfected control (not recorded which). Sequenced material: whole blood, taken at baseline.

Here the CDR3 DNA reads TGCGCCAGCAGCTTGGTGGGGGTACTCAGCACAGATACGCAGTATTTT. Protein product: CASSLVGVLSTDTQYF. V is TRBV5-1 and J is TRBJ2-3; D may correspond to TRBD1 or TRBD2 (5 bases each). V lost 0 bases to trimming and J lost 0 bases, with 11 bases between them. From germline, CDR1 is SGHRS and CDR2 YFSETQ. CDR3 length: 16 amino acids. Looking up the rest from reference TRBV5-1 and TRBJ2-3 gives the full variable domain: KAGVTQTPRYLIKTRGQQVTLSCSPISGHRSVSWYQQTPGQGLQFLFEYFSETQRNKGNFPGRFSGRQFSNSRSEMNVSTLELGDSALYLCASSLVGVLSTDTQYFGPGTRLTVL.